Listed below are T cell receptor beta chains from one sample, sequenced in a study of blood T cell repertoires in COVID-19. Here immunoSEQ multiplex PCR was the method, and the copy in TCRdb shows in-frame clones only, minus some. The repertoire holds approximately 180,000 clones, approximately 88% seen once, with about 7% in the top ten. The specimen sequenced was peripheral blood. The receptors stem from a woman aged 40 to 50 with COVID-19, enrolled during active disease. The CDR3 runs from the conserved cysteine through the conserved F or W. A D gene is named only where the DNA matches it firmly. The size entry is marked missing in some rows and otherwise reads once, few, many or a size class.

d_call	v_call	clone_size	j_call	cdr3_nt	cdr3_aa
TRBD1	TRBV27	NA	TRBJ1-5	TGTGCCAGCAGTTCGAGGACAGGATCCGATAGCAATCAGCCCCAGCATTTT	CASSSRTGSDSNQPQHF
NA	TRBV27	NA	TRBJ1-6	TGTGCCAGCAGTTTATTAAATTCACCCCTCCACTTT	CASSLLNSPLHF
NA	TRBV9	NA	TRBJ1-2	TGTGCCAGCAGCGTAGTTTCCGGCGGAGACTTCAGGGAGGTTTATGGCTACACCTTC	CASSVVSGGDFREVYGYTF
NA	TRBV14	NA	TRBJ2-5	TGTGCCAGCAGCCAAGATAGGGGGACCCCCCAAGAGACCCAGTACTTC	CASSQDRGTPQETQYF
TRBD1	TRBV19	few	TRBJ2-7	TGTGCCAGTAGTATCGCGACAGGGTCCTACGAGCAGTACTTC	CASSIATGSYEQYF
NA	TRBV7-3	NA	TRBJ2-5	TGTGCCAGCAGCTTACGCCCGCCAGGACAAGAGACCCAGTACTTC	CASSLRPPGQETQYF
TRBD1	TRBV7-2	few	TRBJ1-2	TGTGCCAGCAGCGGACGGACAGGGGGCAATGGCTACACCTTC	CASSGRTGGNGYTF
TRBD1	TRBV5-1	NA	TRBJ1-1	TGCGCCAGCAGCTTCGGAGGGCCGCGGGACAGTGAAGCTTTCTTT	CASSFGGPRDSEAFF
TRBD1	TRBV14	NA	TRBJ2-5	TGTGCCAGCAGCCACATACCCTTCTCGGGACAGGGGACCCAGTACTTC	CASSHIPFSGQGTQYF
TRBD2	TRBV9	NA	TRBJ2-5	TGTGCCAGCAGCTACAGCGGGGGTGAGACCCAGTACTTC	CASSYSGGETQYF
NA	TRBV6-1	NA	TRBJ2-2	TGTGCCAGCAGTGCCGACAGGCGCCTGCGTGGGACCGGGGAGCTGTTTTTT	CASSADRRLRGTGELFF
TRBD2	TRBV27	NA	TRBJ2-3	TGTGCCAGCAGTTTAACAACTAGCGGGAGGCCTTCAGATACGCAGTATTTT	CASSLTTSGRPSDTQYF